This T cell receptor (beta chain) was profiled in a study of shared clonotypes between healthy human individuals (dated by TCRdb to 2020 to 2022). About the full investigation: The cohort comprised a couple of women and three men aged 18 to 49 years. For each donor, three plates each were used for CD4 naive and CD4 memory, two plates were used for CD8 naive, and one plate was used for CD8 memory. To estimate repertoire size and how much clonotype sharing occurs between individuals, the study deeply sequenced the blood TCR repertoires of five healthy adults. Different laboratories and diverse techniques were used to prepare libraries and sequence TCR repertoires, to increase sequencing depth and limit assay-specific biases. Per donor, leukapheresis produced somewhere between about 0.94 and 10 billion PBMCs.

CD8 naive samples were CD45RO-negative cells positively selected for CCR7, giving a CD45RA+CCR7+ population that excluded TemRA cells. Healthy HIV-negative adults with no recently reported acute infections or vaccinations were included as donors. All donors were Caucasian adults living in Nashville, Tennessee, USA. Blood was obtained by leukapheresis, after which PBMCs were separated by Ficoll-Histopaque density gradient centrifugation and cryopreserved in liquid nitrogen vapor phase. Analytical flow cytometry was used to check the purity and quantity of each magnetically sorted T cell population. Each sorted fraction had its genomic DNA isolated and then quantified by UV absorbance on a Nanodrop 2000c. As to this clone: Which antigen it targets is not known. No base quality values were provided; no much bigger clone lies one nucleotide off.

Using the deep immunoSEQ assay, TCR CDR3 regions were amplified from genomic DNA by multiplex PCR. Extracted genomic DNA from each cell subset was spread evenly across all wells of several immunoSEQ 96-well plates, with each plate serving as a replicate. Each replicate PCR for sorted subsets received about 210 ng genomic DNA, equal to around 32,000 T cell genomes. Purified libraries were measured with a Qubit 3.0 fluorometer, size-checked on a Bioanalyzer 2100, and measured again with the KAPA Library Quantification kit. A separate single-read 150-cycle Illumina NextSeq 550 flow cell was used to sequence each immunoSEQ 96-well plate. The source study handled its data this way. Because only junctional sequences without quality scores were contained in the immunoSEQ output, filtering matching that applied to full-length reads could not be performed. To assign V/J genes and CDR3, sequences were annotated using PyIR, a Python wrapper for IgBLAST v1.9, with IMGT germline references. Reads were filtered out if the reads had weak V/J assignments (E-value above 1e-6), no CDR3, stop codons, out-of-frame junctions, or ambiguous translated residues. V3J clonotypes were defined as sequences sharing an identical inferred V gene, J gene, and CDR3 amino acid sequence. Percentage overlap between repertoires was calculated by dividing the number of shared unique clonotypes by the size of the smaller repertoire. RTK rarefaction, the Chao1 estimator, and Recon v2.1 estimates of unobserved clonotypes were used to assess repertoire richness. For all TCRbeta clonotypes obtained by the gDNA method from four donors, generation probabilities were computed with OLGA. TCRdb obtained this table from immuneACCESS and retained in-frame rearrangements with V and J assigned. These tables miss some clones; where compared with another copy, unresolved V genes account for less than half of the shortfall, and the remainder is unexplained. From that table come the V and J calls and clone size; the DNA was used to work out D and trimming. The sample includes some 2,100,000 clones, with about 92% observed a single time. Of the sample, about 1.5% is held by the ten largest clones.

CDR1 is given as SEHNR and CDR2 as FQNEAQ, both from the germline V gene (reference sequence). The CDR3 runs 15 residues from the cysteine to the phenylalanine. CDR3 DNA only is kept here, 45 bases in frame from base 1. V and J lose 4 bases and 0 bases, and a span of 12 bases separates them. What the authors observed across the whole study: Clonotypes shared by all four sorted-subset donors showed higher generation probabilities than non-shared clonotypes. Incomplete sequencing was indicated by rarefaction of sorted-subset datasets, despite the large sequencing depth. Estimated clonotype richness was generally larger for naive than for memory subsets. Roughly 5% of naive CD4, 3.5% of naive CD8, approximately 2.2% of memory CD4, and 0.4% of memory CD8 clonotypes were shared across a few donors. The small number of donors limited the genetic and exposure-history diversity represented. Pairwise subsampling led to the expectation that sequencing depth would affect the degree of clonotype sharing among donors. Only blood was sampled, and tissue TCR repertoires likely differ from those in blood.

The receptor was derived from a man aged 18 to 30 in good health. Some clones in this sample may be carry-over from other donors' samples. The chain is assembled from TRBV7-9 and TRBJ1-1, with the D gene not confidently named. The sequenced material came from naive CD8+ T cells from PBMCs. In the paper's terms, the cell subset or site label means: CD45RA+CCR7+. The CDR3 protein is CASSSMEGMNTEAFF. The nucleotide sequence reads TGTGCCAGCAGCTCCATGGAGGGAATGAACACTGAAGCTTTCTTT.